Listed here are 20 T cell receptor beta chains from one sample, sequenced in a study of blood T cells in healthy people across ages. It was with a sample-barcoded 5' primer and a J-beta primer mix that a second PCR of about 6 to 12 cycles was run. Each CDR3 protein is one row after TCRdb ran MiXCR on the 5' RACE reads. This sample carries fewer than 900,000 distinct CDR3 sequences, about 37% of them seen once, and the ten largest clones take roughly 13%. Input material: blood. These receptors were taken from a man aged 18 to 29 in good health.

In its sample, this clonotype was seen many times. This rearrangement joins TRBV29-1 to TRBJ1-2; D perhaps matches TRBD1 (5 bases). CDR1 and CDR2 from the germline V gene are SQVTM and ANQGSEA. CDR3 size: 12 residues. The V gene lost 3 bases and the J gene lost 6 bases, with 11 bases spanning the gap. The CDR3 bases are TGCAGCGTTGATCAGGGCTACCATGGCTACACCTTC. Encoded protein: CSVDQGYHGYTF.

This chain joins TRBV6-2 or TRBV6-3 and TRBJ2-1; 7 nucleotides align to TRBD1. Germline V gene lookup returns CDR1 MNHEY and CDR2 SVGEGT. The V gene end was trimmed by 4 bases and the J gene end by 9 bases; junction bases not matched to a gene: 3. This CDR3 has 12 residues. The CDR3 DNA sequence: TGTGCCAGCAGTTCCACAGGGGTTGAGCAGTTCTTC. As protein: CASSSTGVEQFF.

This clonotype was detected a few times. The V and J genes are TRBV9 and TRBJ2-3; 8 nucleotides agree with TRBD2. Per the germline V gene, CDR1 is SGDLS and CDR2 is YYNGEE. With V trimmed by 4 bases and J by 2 bases, 9 bases remained unmatched. This CDR3 comprises 16 residues. The CDR3 reads CASSPLAGPPTDTQYF. CDR3 coding DNA: TGTGCCAGCAGCCCCTTAGCGGGGCCACCCACAGATACGCAGTATTTT.

To note about this clonotype: A single base separates this from a much larger clone, so it may be a read error. The chain is built from TRBV7-9 and TRBJ2-3; 8 bases align to TRBD2. CDR1 and CDR2 from the germline V gene are SEHNR and FQNEAQ (reference sequence). CDR3 size: 16 residues. CDR3 in amino acids: CASSLSPGLVVDTQNF. The CDR3 nucleotides are TGTGCCAGCAGCTTGAGCCCGGGACTAGTCGTGGATACGCAGAATTTT.

This sequence joins TRBV5-5 and TRBJ1-1; a possible D gene is TRBD1 (6 bases). V was cut by 4 bases and J by 7 bases, with 20 bases left in between. Germline V gene data show CDR1 as SGHKS and CDR2 as YYEKEE (reference sequence). This CDR3 has 15 amino acids. CDR3 sequence reads: CASSKSQGTVGEAFF. Here the CDR3 DNA reads TGTGCCAGCAGCAAGAGCCAGGGGACTGTAGGTGAAGCTTTCTTT.

This clonotype was observed a handful of times. The junction shows a germline mismatch at one end, possibly a read error. V is TRBV12-3 or TRBV12-4 and J is TRBJ1-6; D is unresolved. CDR3 length: 14 residues. CDR3 sequence (DNA): TGTGCCAGCAGCGGGAGCTCCTATAATTCACCCCCCCACTTT. This codes for CASSGSSYNSPPHF.

The chain is built from TRBV7-2 and TRBJ2-7; tentatively, D is TRBD2 (6 bases). The DNA matches TRBJ2-5 better at its end, which makes the J call doubtful. Germline CDR1 reads SGHTA; CDR2 reads FQGNSA. The CDR3 has 18 amino acids. Written as DNA, the CDR3 is TGTACCAGCAGCTCGTTTGGGACCAGACTAGGGGACTCTGAGACCCAGTACTTC. Its protein product is CTSSSFGTRLGDSETQYF.

Only a few counts were recorded for this clonotype. This chain connects TRBV20-1 to TRBJ2-3; 8 bases are shared with TRBD2. This CDR3 region has 16 residues. Germline V gene sequence: CDR1 DFQATT, CDR2 SNEGSKA (reference sequence). V lost 4 bases to trimming and J lost 2 bases; unmatched junction nucleotides: 11. The CDR3 region has the DNA TGCAGTGCTATCCCCACTAGCGGTGCAAACACAGATACGCAGTATTTT. It encodes CSAIPTSGANTDTQYF.

The chain combines TRBV6-5 with TRBJ2-7, with a weak D call TRBD1 (6 bases). This CDR3 has 15 residues. V dropped 2 bases and J dropped 1 base, with 12 bases sitting between them. Germline CDR1 and CDR2: MNHEY and SVGAGI. Here the CDR3 reads CASSYRQGWSYEQYF. In DNA form, the CDR3 reads TGTGCCAGCAGTTACCGGCAGGGGTGGTCCTACGAGCAGTACTTC.

In nucleotides, the CDR3 is TGTGCCAGCAGCGGACAGGGTGCCTATGGCTACACCTTC. This encodes CASSGQGAYGYTF. The chain combines TRBV9 with TRBJ1-2; 7 bases agree with TRBD1. Germline values: CDR1 SGDLS, CDR2 YYNGEE. V was clipped by 3 bases and J by 4 bases; unmatched bases: 3. The CDR3 has 13 amino acids.

This chain connects TRBV12-3 or TRBV12-4 to TRBJ2-1; TRBD2 aligns across 7 bases. V lost 6 bases and J lost 10; bases outside the gene matches: 3. This CDR3 contains 11 residues. CDR3 nucleotide sequence: TGTGCCAGCAGCCTACTAGCGGAGCAGTTCTTC. Translated: CASSLLAEQFF.

V gene TRBV7-2 combines with J gene TRBJ2-3; a weak D match, TRBD2 (6 bases). The V end was cut by 5 bases, the J end by 2 bases, with 20 bases between. CDR1 and CDR2 (germline): SGHTA, FQGNSA. The CDR3 has 17 residues. CDR3 DNA: TGTGCCAGCAGCCTAATGACTGGCGGGGTCCTCACAGATACGCAGTATTTT. This translates into CASSLMTGGVLTDTQYF.

At least ten counts were recorded for this clonotype. The chain links TRBV29-1 to TRBJ1-2; perhaps TRBD1 as D (5 bases). Between the trimmed V and J ends, which lost 8 bases and 2 bases, there was a span of 9 bases. CDR3 length: 11 amino acids. The germline gives CDR1 SQVTM, CDR2 ANQGSEA. The CDR3 spells CSFKGNYGYTF. CDR3 sequence (DNA): TGCAGCTTCAAGGGGAACTATGGCTACACCTTC.

This clonotype was counted only a few times. The rearrangement uses TRBV12-3 or TRBV12-4 and TRBJ2-4; 15 positions agree with TRBD2. V was clipped by 2 bases and J by 7 bases; unmatched bases: 9. There are 18 residues in the CDR3. CDR3 sequence reads: CASSLHSGLAGGLNIQYF. CDR3 nucleotides: TGTGCCAGCAGTTTACACTCCGGACTAGCGGGGGGGCTCAACATTCAGTACTTC.

The J gene is TRBJ2-7, the V gene TRBV6-5; D perhaps matches TRBD2 (6 bases). CDR1 is MNHEY and CDR2 is SVGAGI in the germline V gene. V was trimmed by 4 bases and J by 0 bases, leaving 16 bases between them. The CDR3 length is 16 residues. This CDR3 is CASSSLPRDPSYEQYF. CDR3 DNA: TGTGCCAGCAGTTCCCTACCGCGGGACCCCTCCTACGAGCAGTACTTC.

This chain uses TRBV3-1 with TRBJ2-2, with D maybe TRBD2 (7 bases). The CDR3 has 14 amino acids. Between the trimmed V and J ends, which lost 2 bases and 6 bases, there was a span of 10 bases. CDR1 and CDR2 (germline): LGHDT, YNNKEL (reference sequence). CDR3 loop: CASSQMGGPGELFF. CDR3 sequence (DNA): TGTGCCAGCAGCCAAATGGGGGGGCCCGGGGAGCTGTTTTTT.

This clonotype was recorded a few times. The J gene is TRBJ2-1, the V gene TRBV2; D perhaps matches TRBD2 (6 bases). In germline, CDR1 is SNHLY, CDR2 FYNNEI. The CDR3 has 12 residues. The germline V and J ends were trimmed by 8 bases and 9 bases, with 14 bases remaining between them. Here the CDR3 DNA reads TGTGCCAGCGTTGGAGGGAATTCTGAGCAGTTCTTC. This translates into CASVGGNSEQFF.

With regard to this clonotype: The junction differs from germline at one of its ends, possibly a read error. The chain has TRBV9 and TRBJ1-4; possibly TRBD1 for D (6 bases). This CDR3 has 16 residues. Germline V gene lookup returns CDR1 SGDLS and CDR2 YYNGEE. The CDR3 here is CASSEGGTAPNENLFF. The CDR3, as DNA: TGTGCCAGCAGCGAGGGGGGGACTGCTCCAAATGAAAACCTGTTTTTT.

A few counts support this clonotype. The rearrangement joins TRBV12-3 or TRBV12-4 to TRBJ2-1; D is perhaps TRBD1 or TRBD2 (6 bases each). The CDR3 covers 17 residues. The V gene lost 5 bases and the J gene lost 5 bases, with 22 bases spanning the gap. The CDR3 sequence: CASSITGGGRVNNEQFF. In nucleotides, the CDR3 is TGTGCCAGCAGTATTACAGGAGGGGGACGAGTAAACAATGAGCAGTTCTTC.

This clonotype was picked up many times. As DNA, the CDR3 is TGTGCCAGCAGTTACTCTATTGGGAGAACCTACAATGAGCAGTTCTTC. Its protein is CASSYSIGRTYNEQFF. V is TRBV6-6 and J is TRBJ2-1, with D possibly being TRBD2 (5 bases). V lost 0 bases and J lost 2, with 11 bases in between. Germline V gene sequence: CDR1 MNHNY, CDR2 SVGAGI (reference sequence). There are 16 residues in the CDR3.